The rows below give T cell receptor beta chains drawn from one sample of a study of blood T cell repertoires in COVID-19. This table comes from immunoSEQ multiplex PCR, and its TCRdb copy is limited to in-frame clones, with some not included. The sample lists 250,000 to 300,000 clones; 89% were seen once. The sample comprised peripheral blood. The receptors were sampled from a man aged 50-59 years with acute or convalescent COVID-19. Each CDR3 is given with its conserved first and last residue. Each record gives: V gene, D gene, J gene, CDR3 DNA, CDR3 protein. D genes are given only for firm matches.

V: TRBV2
D: TRBD1
J: TRBJ1-2
DNA: TGTGCCAGCAGTCCCCAGGGGGTTGGGAAAGGCTACACCTTC
CDR3: CASSPQGVGKGYTF

V: TRBV2
D: NA
J: TRBJ2-1
DNA: TGTGCCAGCAGGGGTTGGAGGGGGCGCAATGAGCAGTTCTTC
CDR3: CASRGWRGRNEQFF

V: TRBV6-2/TRBV6-3
D: TRBD2
J: TRBJ2-7
DNA: TGTGCCAGCAGTAAACCTGGGGTAGCGGGCTCTGGGGAGCAGTACTTC
CDR3: CASSKPGVAGSGEQYF

V: TRBV30
D: NA
J: TRBJ2-7
DNA: TGTGCCTGGAGTCCACCTGGCCACCTTCTGGACGAGCAGTACTTC
CDR3: CAWSPPGHLLDEQYF

V: TRBV7-8
D: TRBD1
J: TRBJ2-5
DNA: TGTGCCAGCAGCACACAGGGGTTTATGGCAGAGACCCAGTACTTC
CDR3: CASSTQGFMAETQYF

V: TRBV6-5
D: NA
J: TRBJ1-1
DNA: TGTGCCAGCAGTTACATGTCGGGGCACAGGGACACTGAAGCTTTCTTT
CDR3: CASSYMSGHRDTEAFF

V: TRBV9
D: NA
J: TRBJ1-2
DNA: TGTGCCAGCAGGGGCCCCTATGGCTACACCTTC
CDR3: CASRGPYGYTF

V: TRBV5-1
D: NA
J: TRBJ2-2
DNA: TGCGCCAGCAGCACCGACAGGAGGTTCGCGAACACCGGGGAGCTGTTTTTT
CDR3: CASSTDRRFANTGELFF

V: TRBV27
D: TRBD1
J: TRBJ2-5
DNA: TGTGCCAGCAGTTTATCCTACAGGGGCAGGGGGCAAGAGACCCAGTACTTC
CDR3: CASSLSYRGRGQETQYF

V: TRBV29-1
D: NA
J: TRBJ2-7
DNA: TGCAGCGTTGAAGATCGGGGTAGGCTTGGATCCGGGCAGTACTTC
CDR3: CSVEDRGRLGSGQYF